Each of the 4 T cell receptor beta chains below was sequenced from the same sample in a study of blood T cells in healthy people across ages. Sample-barcoded 5' priming and a J-beta primer mix drove a second PCR of roughly 7 to 11 cycles. TCRdb analysed the 5' RACE reads with MiXCR anew, one entry per CDR3 protein. Among about 1 million distinct CDR3 sequences listed, 40% to 45% were seen once. Source material: blood. The receptors originated from a woman aged 60-70 years in good health.

This clonotype was recorded a few times. The J gene is TRBJ1-1, the V gene TRBV18; D not certain. Germline V gene sequence: CDR1 KGHSH, CDR2 LQKENI. V was pared by 1 base and J by 0 bases, with 6 bases between. CDR3 length: 14 amino acids. The CDR3 spells CASSPLQLNTEAFF. The CDR3 nucleotides are TGTGCCAGCTCACCACTACAACTGAACACTGAAGCTTTCTTT.

This clonotype came up a few times. The CDR3 loop reads CASSSGDRGRFF. The CDR3 nucleotides are TGTGCCAGCTCAAGCGGGGACAGGGGTCGGTTCTTC. The chain carries TRBV18 and TRBJ2-1; 10 nucleotides match TRBD1. With 5 bases clipped from V and 15 bases from J, the junction kept 7 bases outside the gene matches. Germline V gene data show CDR1 as KGHSH and CDR2 as LQKENI. This CDR3 has 12 residues.

The rearrangement joins TRBV11-2 to TRBJ2-1; 15 nucleotides agree with TRBD2. The CDR3 contains 19 residues. In germline, CDR1 is SGHAT, CDR2 FQNNGV. With V trimmed by 2 bases and J by 4 bases, 9 bases remained unmatched. The CDR3 spells CASSLRTSGRALGYNEQFF. CDR3 bases: TGTGCCAGCAGCTTAAGGACTAGCGGGAGGGCTCTTGGGTACAATGAGCAGTTCTTC.

The chain links TRBV7-9 to TRBJ2-3; tentative D call: TRBD1 (5 bases). The germline V gene encodes CDR1 SEHNR and CDR2 FQNEAQ (reference sequence). Trimming shortened V by 8 bases and J by 4 bases, and 16 bases separated the two germline ends. The CDR3 runs 14 residues. The CDR3 nucleotides are TGTGCCAGCGAGGCTTCAGGGTCCCCAGATACGCAGTATTTT. It codes for CASEASGSPDTQYF.